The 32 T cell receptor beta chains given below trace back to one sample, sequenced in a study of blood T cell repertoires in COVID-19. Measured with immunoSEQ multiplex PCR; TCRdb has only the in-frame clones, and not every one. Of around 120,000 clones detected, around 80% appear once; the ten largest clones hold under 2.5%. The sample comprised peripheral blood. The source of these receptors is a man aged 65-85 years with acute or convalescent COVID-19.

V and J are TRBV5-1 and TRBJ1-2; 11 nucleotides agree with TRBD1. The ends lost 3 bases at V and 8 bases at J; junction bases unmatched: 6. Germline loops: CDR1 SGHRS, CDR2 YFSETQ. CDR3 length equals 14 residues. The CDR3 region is CASSWRTGGYGYTF. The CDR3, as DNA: TGCGCCAGCAGCTGGAGGACAGGGGGCTACGGCTACACCTTC.

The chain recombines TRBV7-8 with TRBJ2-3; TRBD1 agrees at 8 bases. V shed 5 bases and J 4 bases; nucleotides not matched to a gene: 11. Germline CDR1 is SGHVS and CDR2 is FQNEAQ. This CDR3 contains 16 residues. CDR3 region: CASSIQGANSPDTQYF. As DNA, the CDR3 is TGTGCCAGCAGCATCCAGGGGGCCAATTCCCCAGATACGCAGTATTTT.

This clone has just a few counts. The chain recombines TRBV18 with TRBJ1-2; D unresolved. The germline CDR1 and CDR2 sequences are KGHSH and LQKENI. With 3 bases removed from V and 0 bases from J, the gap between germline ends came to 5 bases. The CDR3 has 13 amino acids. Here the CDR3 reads CASSPTSNYGYTF. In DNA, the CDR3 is TGTGCCAGCTCACCCACTTCTAACTATGGCTACACCTTC.

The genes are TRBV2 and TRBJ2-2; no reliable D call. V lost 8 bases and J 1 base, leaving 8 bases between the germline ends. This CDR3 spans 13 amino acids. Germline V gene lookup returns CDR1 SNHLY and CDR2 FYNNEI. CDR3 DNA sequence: TGTGCCAGCTCTTCGGGGAACACCGGGGAGCTGTTTTTT. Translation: CASSSGNTGELFF.

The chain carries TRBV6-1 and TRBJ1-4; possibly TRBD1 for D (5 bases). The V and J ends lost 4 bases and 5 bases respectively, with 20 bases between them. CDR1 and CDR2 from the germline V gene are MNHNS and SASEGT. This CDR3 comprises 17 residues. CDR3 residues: CASSAPLGRDLNEKLFF. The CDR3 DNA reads TGTGCCAGCAGTGCCCCGTTGGGGCGGGACTTAAATGAAAAACTGTTTTTT.

CDR3 bases: TGTGCCAGCAGCGAGGGGGCGGGTCGCACAGATACGCAGTATTTT. Amino acids: CASSEGAGRTDTQYF. The rearrangement uses TRBV9 and TRBJ2-3; 7 nucleotides agree with TRBD1. The germline CDR1 and CDR2 sequences are SGDLS and YYNGEE. The V segment lost 3 bases and the J segment 1 base; nucleotides outside the gene matches: 5. The CDR3 extends over 15 amino acids.

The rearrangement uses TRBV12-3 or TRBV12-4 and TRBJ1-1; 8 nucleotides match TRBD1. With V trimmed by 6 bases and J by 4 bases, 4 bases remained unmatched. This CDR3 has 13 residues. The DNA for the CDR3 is TGTGCCAGCAGAAGTACAGGGGGCACTGAAGCTTTCTTT. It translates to CASRSTGGTEAFF.

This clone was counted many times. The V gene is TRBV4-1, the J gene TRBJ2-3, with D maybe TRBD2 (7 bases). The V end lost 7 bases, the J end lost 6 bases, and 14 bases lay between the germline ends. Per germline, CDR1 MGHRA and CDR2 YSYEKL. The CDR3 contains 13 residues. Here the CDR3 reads CASTGGAWDTQYF. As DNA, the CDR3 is TGCGCCAGCACTGGGGGGGCTTGGGATACGCAGTATTTT.

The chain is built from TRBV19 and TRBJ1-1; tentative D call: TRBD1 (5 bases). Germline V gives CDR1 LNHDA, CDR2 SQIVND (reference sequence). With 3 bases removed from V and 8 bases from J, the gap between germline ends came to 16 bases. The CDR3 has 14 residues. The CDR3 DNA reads TGTGCCAGTAGTATCTCCCGGACGGGGGTGGAAGCTTTCTTT. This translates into CASSISRTGVEAFF.

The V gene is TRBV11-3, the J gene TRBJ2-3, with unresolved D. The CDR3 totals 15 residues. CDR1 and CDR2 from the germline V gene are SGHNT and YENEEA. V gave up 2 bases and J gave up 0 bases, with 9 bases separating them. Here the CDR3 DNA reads TGTGCCAGCAGCTTAACTCGCTCTAGCACAGATACGCAGTATTTT. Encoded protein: CASSLTRSSTDTQYF.

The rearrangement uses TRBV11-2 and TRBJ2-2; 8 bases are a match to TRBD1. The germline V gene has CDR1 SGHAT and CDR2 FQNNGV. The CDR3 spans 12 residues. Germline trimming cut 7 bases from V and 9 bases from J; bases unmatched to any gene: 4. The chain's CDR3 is CASNDRGRELFF. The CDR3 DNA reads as TGTGCCAGCAACGACAGGGGCCGGGAGCTGTTTTTT.

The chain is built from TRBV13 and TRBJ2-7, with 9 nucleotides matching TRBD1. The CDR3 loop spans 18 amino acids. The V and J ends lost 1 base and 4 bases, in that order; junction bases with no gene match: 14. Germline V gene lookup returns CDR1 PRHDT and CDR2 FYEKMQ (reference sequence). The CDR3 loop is CASSLASSGTGRSYEQYF. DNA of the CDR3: TGTGCCAGCAGCTTAGCGTCTAGTGGGACAGGGAGGTCGTACGAGCAGTACTTC.

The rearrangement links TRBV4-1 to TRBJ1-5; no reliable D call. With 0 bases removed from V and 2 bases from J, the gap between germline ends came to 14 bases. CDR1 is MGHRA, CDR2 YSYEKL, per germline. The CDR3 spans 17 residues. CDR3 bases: TGCGCCAGCAGCCAAGAAATGGCAGGCATAGGCAATCAGCCCCAGCATTTT. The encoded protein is CASSQEMAGIGNQPQHF.

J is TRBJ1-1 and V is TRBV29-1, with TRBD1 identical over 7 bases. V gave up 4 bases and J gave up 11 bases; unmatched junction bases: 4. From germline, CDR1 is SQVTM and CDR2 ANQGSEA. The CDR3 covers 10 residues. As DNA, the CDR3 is TGCAGCGTTGGGACAGGCCGTGCTTTCTTT. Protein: CSVGTGRAFF.

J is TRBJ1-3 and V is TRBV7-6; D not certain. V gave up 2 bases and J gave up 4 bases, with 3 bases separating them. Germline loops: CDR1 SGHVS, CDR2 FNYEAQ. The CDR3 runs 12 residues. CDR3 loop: CASSLQGNTIYF. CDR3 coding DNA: TGTGCCAGCAGCTTACAGGGAAACACCATATATTTT. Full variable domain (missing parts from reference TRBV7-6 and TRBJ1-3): GAGVSQSPRYKVTKRGQDVALRCDPISGHVSLYWYRQALGQGPEFLTYFNYEAQQDKSGLPNDRFSAERPEGSISTLTIQRTEQRDSAMYRCASSLQGNTIYFGEGSWLTVV.

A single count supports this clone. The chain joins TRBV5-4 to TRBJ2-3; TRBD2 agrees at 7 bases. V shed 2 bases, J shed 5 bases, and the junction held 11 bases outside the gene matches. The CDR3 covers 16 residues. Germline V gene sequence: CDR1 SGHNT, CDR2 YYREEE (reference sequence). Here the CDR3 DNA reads TGTGCCAGCAGCTTATTAGGGACTATAACTAGAGATACGCAGTATTTT. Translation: CASSLLGTITRDTQYF.

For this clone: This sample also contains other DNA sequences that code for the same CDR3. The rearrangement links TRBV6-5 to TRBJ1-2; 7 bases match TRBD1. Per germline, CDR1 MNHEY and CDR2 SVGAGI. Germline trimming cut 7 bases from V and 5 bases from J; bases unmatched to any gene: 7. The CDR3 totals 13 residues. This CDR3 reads CASKRDSLYGYTF. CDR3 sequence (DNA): TGTGCCAGCAAACGGGACAGCCTATATGGCTACACCTTC.

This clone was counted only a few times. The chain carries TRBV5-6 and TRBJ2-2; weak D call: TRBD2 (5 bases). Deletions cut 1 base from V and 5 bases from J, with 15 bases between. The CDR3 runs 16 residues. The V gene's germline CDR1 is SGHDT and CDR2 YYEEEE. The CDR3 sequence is CASSLPRETLTGELFF. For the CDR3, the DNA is TGTGCCAGCAGCTTGCCCCGGGAAACACTAACCGGGGAGCTGTTTTTT. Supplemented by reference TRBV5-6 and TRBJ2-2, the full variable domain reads DAGVTQSPTHLIKTRGQQVTLRCSPKSGHDTVSWYQQALGQGPQFIFQYYEEEERQRGNFPDRFSGHQFPNYSSELNVNALLLGDSALYLCASSLPRETLTGELFFGEGSRLTVL.

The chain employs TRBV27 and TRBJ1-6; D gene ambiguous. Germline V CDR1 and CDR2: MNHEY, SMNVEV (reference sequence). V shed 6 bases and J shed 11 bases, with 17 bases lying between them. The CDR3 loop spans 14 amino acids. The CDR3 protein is CASRGPGEVAPLHF. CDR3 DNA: TGTGCCAGCAGGGGTCCCGGGGAGGTGGCACCCCTCCACTTT.

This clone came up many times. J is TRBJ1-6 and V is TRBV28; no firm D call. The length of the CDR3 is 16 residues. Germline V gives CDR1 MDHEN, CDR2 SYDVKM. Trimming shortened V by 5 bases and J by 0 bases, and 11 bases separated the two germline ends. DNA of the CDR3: TGTGCCAGCAGTCCGTTTTCGGGCTCCTATAATTCACCCCTCCACTTT. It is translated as CASSPFSGSYNSPLHF.

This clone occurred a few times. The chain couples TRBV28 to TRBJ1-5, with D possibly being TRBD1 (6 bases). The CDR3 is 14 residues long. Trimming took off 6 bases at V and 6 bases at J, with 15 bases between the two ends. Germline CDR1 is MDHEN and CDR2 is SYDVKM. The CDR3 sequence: CASRPGGRGQPQHF. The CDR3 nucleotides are TGTGCCAGCAGGCCGGGGGGCCGAGGTCAGCCCCAGCATTTT.

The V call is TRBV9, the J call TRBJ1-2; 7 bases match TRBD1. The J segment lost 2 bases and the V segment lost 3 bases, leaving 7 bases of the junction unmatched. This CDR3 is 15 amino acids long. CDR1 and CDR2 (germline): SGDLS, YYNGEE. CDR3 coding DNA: TGTGCCAGCAGCGAGAGACAGGGCGTAAACTATGGCTACACCTTC. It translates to CASSERQGVNYGYTF.

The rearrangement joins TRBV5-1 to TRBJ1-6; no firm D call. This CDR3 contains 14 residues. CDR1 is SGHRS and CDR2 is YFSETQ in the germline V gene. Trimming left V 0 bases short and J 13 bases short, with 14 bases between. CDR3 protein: CASSLDYSAAPLHF. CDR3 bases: TGCGCCAGCAGCTTGGACTACTCCGCGGCGCCCCTCCACTTT.

The CDR3 sequence is CASSSPGREETQYF. CDR3 coding DNA: TGTGCCAGCAGTTCCCCGGGGAGGGAAGAGACCCAGTACTTC. The V gene is TRBV28, the J gene TRBJ2-5; 7 bases are a match to TRBD2. The J segment lost 3 bases and the V segment lost 4 bases, leaving 5 bases of the junction unmatched. Germline-derived CDR1 and CDR2 are MDHEN and SYDVKM. The CDR3 runs to 14 residues.

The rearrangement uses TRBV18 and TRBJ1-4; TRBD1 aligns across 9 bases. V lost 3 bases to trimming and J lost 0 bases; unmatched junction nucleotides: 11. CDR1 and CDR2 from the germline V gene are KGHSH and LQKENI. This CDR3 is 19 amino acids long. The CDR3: CASSPGPIQGAATNEKLFF. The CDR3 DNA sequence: TGTGCCAGCTCACCCGGTCCCATACAGGGGGCTGCAACTAATGAAAAACTGTTTTTT.

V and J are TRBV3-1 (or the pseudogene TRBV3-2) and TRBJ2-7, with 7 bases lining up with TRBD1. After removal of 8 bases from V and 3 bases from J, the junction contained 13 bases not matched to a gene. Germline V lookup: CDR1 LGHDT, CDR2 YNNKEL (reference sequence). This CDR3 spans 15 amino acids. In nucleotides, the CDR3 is TGTGCCAGCGGTACGAGACAGGGTGGGTTCTACGAGCAGTACTTC. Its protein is CASGTRQGGFYEQYF.

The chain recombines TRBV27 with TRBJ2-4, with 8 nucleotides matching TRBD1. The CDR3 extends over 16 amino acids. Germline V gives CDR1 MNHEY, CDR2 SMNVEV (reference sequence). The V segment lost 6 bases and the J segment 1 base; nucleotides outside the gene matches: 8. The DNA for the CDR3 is TGTGCCAGCAGCCCACGACAGGGGCTGGCCAAAAACATTCAGTACTTC. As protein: CASSPRQGLAKNIQYF.

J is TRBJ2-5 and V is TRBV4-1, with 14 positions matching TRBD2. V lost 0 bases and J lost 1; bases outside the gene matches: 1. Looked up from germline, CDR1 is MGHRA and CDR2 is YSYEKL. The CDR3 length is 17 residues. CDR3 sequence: CASSQDGLAGGQETQYF. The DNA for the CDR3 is TGCGCCAGCAGCCAAGATGGACTAGCGGGGGGCCAAGAGACCCAGTACTTC.

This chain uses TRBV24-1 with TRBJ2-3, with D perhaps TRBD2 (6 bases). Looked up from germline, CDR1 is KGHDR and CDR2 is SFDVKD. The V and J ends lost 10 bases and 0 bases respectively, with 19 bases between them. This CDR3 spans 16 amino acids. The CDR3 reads CATGTRGVTSTDTQYF. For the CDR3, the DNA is TGTGCCACTGGAACCCGCGGGGTTACTAGCACAGATACGCAGTATTTT.

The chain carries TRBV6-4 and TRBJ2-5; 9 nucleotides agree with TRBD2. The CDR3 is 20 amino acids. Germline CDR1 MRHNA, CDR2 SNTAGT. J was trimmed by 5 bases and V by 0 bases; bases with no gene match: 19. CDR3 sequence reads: CASSDSATPIFTSGGETQYF. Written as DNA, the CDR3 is TGTGCCAGCAGTGACTCGGCGACTCCCATCTTTACGAGCGGGGGGGAGACCCAGTACTTC.

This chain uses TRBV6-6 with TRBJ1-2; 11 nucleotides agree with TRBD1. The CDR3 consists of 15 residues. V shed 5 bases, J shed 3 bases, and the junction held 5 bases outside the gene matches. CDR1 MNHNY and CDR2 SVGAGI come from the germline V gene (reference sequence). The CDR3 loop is CASSGQGQGDYGYTF. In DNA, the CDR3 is TGTGCCAGCAGTGGCCAGGGACAGGGGGACTATGGCTACACCTTC.

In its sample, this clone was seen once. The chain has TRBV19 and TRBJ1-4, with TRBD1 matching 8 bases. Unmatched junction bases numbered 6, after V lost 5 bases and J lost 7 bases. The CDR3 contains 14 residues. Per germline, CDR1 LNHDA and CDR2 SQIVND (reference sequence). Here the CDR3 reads CASSVGQGSEKLFF. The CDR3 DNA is TGTGCCAGTAGTGTTGGACAGGGCAGTGAAAAACTGTTTTTT.